This entry describes one TCR beta chain. Its antigen is unknown. Base-call qualities are not available, and no considerably larger clone is one nucleotide away. The collaborating institutions used their own protocols to collect whole blood in K2EDTA tubes. Collaborator samples were shipped for TCRbeta analysis as frozen whole blood, isolated PBMCs, or DNA extracted from either sample type. For CDR1 and CDR2, the germline V gene lists MRHNA and SNTAGT. Measured from the cysteine to the phenylalanine, the CDR3 is 16 residues long. Only the CDR3 part of the read is kept: 48 bases, read in frame from the first base. Trimming removed 2 bases from V and 0 bases from J; the gene matches leave 4 bases unexplained. This record comes from a study of blood T cell repertoires in COVID-19 (TCRdb year 2020). Regarding the study in general: Collaborator samples came from the United States, Italy and Spain and covered acute and convalescent phases of COVID-19. The material from the prospective study consisted of cDNA or gDNA derived from T cells, B-cell-depleted T cells, or PBMCs. Deeply sampled blood TCRbeta repertoires from subjects exposed to, actively infected with, or recovered from COVID-19 were included in the dataset. The repertoires were released in a freely available public database meant as a resource for research on the immune response to SARS-CoV-2. The samples were drawn from the first 160 participants of the ongoing ImmuneRACE study and from 950 to 1,500 subjects provided by 6 global collaborators. A de-identified subject ID, COVID-19 status, age in years and sex were almost always included in the sample metadata. HLA class I and class II types, where available, came from metadata supplied by the sample provider rather than from assay-based typing.

What the work shows at the level of the full study, not this receptor alone: The quantity of clinical and demographic metadata differed by source and by participant and was supplied without curation.

TCRbeta CDR3 regions were amplified from genomic DNA using the immunoSEQ Assay, a bias-controlled multiplex PCR. The authors' analysis ran thus. The number of nucleated cells in each sample was estimated from the amplification of reference gene primers within the assay. Sequence reads were collapsed and filtered to measure the absolute abundance of every unique TCRbeta CDR3 rearrangement. For each sample, productive Simpson clonality was calculated as the square root of Simpson's diversity index across productive rearrangements. The table was pulled from immuneACCESS by TCRdb, which kept in-frame rearrangements only. Such tables lose some clones; where checked, under half of the loss comes from unresolved V genes, and the rest has no known cause. The V and J calls and clone size come from that table; D and trimming were worked out from the DNA. The table for this sample lists about 80,000 clones; about four fifths of them were counted only once. The ten most abundant clones make up 7% to 9.5% of the sample.

This receptor was taken from a human donor in a cohort sampled during active COVID-19. The V and J genes are TRBV6-4 and TRBJ2-1, with 7 central nucleotides matching TRBD2. The source material was peripheral blood. CDR3 loop: CASSDRWTSSYNEQFF. The sequenced DNA is TGTGCCAGCAGTGACCGTTGGACTAGCTCCTACAATGAGCAGTTCTTC.